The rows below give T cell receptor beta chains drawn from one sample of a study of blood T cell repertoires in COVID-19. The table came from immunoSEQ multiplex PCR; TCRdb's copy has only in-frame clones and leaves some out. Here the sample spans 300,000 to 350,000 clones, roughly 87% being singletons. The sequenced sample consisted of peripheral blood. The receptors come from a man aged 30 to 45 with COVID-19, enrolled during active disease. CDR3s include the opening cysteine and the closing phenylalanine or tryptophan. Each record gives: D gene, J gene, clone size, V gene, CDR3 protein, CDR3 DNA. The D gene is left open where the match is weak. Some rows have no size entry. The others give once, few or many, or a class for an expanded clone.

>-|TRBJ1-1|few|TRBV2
CASRERTVVTEAFF
TGTGCCAGCAGGGAACGGACAGTGGTTACTGAAGCTTTCTTT
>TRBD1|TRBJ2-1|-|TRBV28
CASRGDSGGLNEQFF
TGTGCCAGCAGAGGCGACTCAGGGGGTCTTAATGAGCAGTTCTTC
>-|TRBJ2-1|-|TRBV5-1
CASSPYAGYNEQFF
TGCGCCAGCAGCCCCTACGCAGGGTACAATGAGCAGTTCTTC
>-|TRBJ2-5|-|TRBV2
CASTPSGPTGAQYF
TGTGCCAGCACCCCAAGTGGGCCCACGGGGGCCCAGTACTTC
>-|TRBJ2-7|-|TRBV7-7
CASSLSAGNKQYF
TGTGCCAGCAGCTTATCAGCAGGGAATAAGCAGTACTTC
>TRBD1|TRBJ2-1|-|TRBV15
CATSRHQQGINEQFF
TGTGCCACCAGCAGGCACCAACAGGGGATCAATGAGCAGTTCTTC
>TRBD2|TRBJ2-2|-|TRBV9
CASRRGLAGINTGELFF
TGTGCCAGCCGACGGGGGCTAGCGGGAATAAACACCGGGGAGCTGTTTTTT
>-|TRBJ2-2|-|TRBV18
CASSPGQGITGELFF
TGTGCCAGCTCACCAGGGCAGGGAATAACCGGGGAGCTGTTTTTT
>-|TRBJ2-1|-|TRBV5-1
CASSLVSLSYPNEQFF
TGCGCCAGCAGCTTGGTTAGTCTCTCCTACCCCAATGAGCAGTTCTTC
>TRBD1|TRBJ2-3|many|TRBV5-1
CASSPQGDTDTQYF
TGCGCCAGCAGCCCCCAGGGGGACACAGATACGCAGTATTTT
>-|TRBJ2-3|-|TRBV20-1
CSATERSDTQYF
TGCAGTGCTACTGAGCGATCAGATACGCAGTATTTT
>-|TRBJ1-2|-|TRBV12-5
CASGFNRVSYTF
TGTGCTAGTGGTTTTAACAGGGTGAGCTACACCTTC
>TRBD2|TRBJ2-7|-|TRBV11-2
CASSLGVSQGPAGEQYF
TGTGCCAGCAGCTTAGGGGTGAGCCAGGGCCCAGCGGGGGAGCAGTACTTC
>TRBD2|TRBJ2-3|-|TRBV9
CASSVGGTSGTDTQYF
TGTGCCAGCAGCGTAGGGGGGACTAGCGGCACAGATACGCAGTATTTT
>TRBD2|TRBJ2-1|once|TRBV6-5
CASSNSLAGGYNEQFF
TGTGCCAGCAGTAACTCTCTAGCGGGGGGTTACAATGAGCAGTTCTTC
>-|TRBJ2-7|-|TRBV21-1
CASSTVEGLYEQYF
TGTGCCAGCAGCACGGTGGAGGGACTCTACGAGCAGTACTTC
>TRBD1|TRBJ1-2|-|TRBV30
CASQGGYGYTF
TGTGCCTCACAGGGGGGCTATGGCTACACCTTC
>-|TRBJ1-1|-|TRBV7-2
CASSLYWLGGDTEAFF
TGTGCCAGCAGCTTATATTGGTTAGGAGGGGACACTGAAGCTTTCTTT
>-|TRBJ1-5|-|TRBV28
CASSPSPVSNQPQHF
TGTGCCAGCAGTCCGAGTCCGGTAAGCAATCAGCCCCAGCATTTT
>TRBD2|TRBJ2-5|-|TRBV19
CASSIQGGQETQYF
TGTGCCAGTAGTATACAGGGAGGGCAAGAGACCCAGTACTTC
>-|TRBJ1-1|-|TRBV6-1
CASSEDRGASTEAFF
TGTGCCAGCAGTGAAGACCGGGGGGCTAGCACTGAAGCTTTCTTT
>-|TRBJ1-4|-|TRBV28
CASSQDSNEKLFF
TGTGCCAGCAGTCAGGACAGCAATGAAAAACTGTTTTTT
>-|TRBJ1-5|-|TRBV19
CASTRTVSNQPQHF
TGTGCCAGTACTAGGACAGTGAGCAATCAGCCCCAGCATTTT
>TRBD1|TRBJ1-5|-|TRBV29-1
CSVRDRGPDQPQHF
TGCAGCGTTCGGGACAGGGGGCCGGATCAGCCCCAGCATTTT
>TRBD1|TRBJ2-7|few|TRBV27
CASSSRTGSKEQYF
TGTGCCAGCAGCTCTCGGACAGGCTCGAAAGAGCAGTACTTC
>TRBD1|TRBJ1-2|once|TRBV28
CASRTTGTDYGYTF
TGTGCCAGCAGGACGACAGGGACGGACTATGGCTACACCTTC
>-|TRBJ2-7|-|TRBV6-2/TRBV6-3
CASSYSGGQNYEQYF
TGTGCCAGCAGTTACTCCGGGGGACAGAACTACGAGCAGTACTTC
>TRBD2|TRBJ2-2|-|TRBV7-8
CASSLSRTSGRAGNTGELFF
TGTGCCAGCAGCTTATCCCGGACTAGCGGGAGGGCTGGGAACACCGGGGAGCTGTTTTTT
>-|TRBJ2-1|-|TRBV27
CASSSTDALDTVEQFF
TGTGCCAGCAGTTCAACAGACGCGTTGGATACGGTGGAGCAGTTCTTC
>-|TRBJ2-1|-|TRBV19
CASGRDSYNEQFF
TGTGCCAGTGGCCGGGACTCCTACAATGAGCAGTTCTTC
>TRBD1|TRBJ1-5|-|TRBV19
CASSMGRQGAQPQHF
TGTGCCAGTAGTATGGGGAGACAGGGGGCGCAGCCCCAGCATTTT
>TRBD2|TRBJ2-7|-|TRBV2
CASSESPGGYEQYF
TGTGCCAGCAGTGAGTCTCCGGGGGGCTACGAGCAGTACTTC
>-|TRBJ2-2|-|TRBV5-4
CASSLRSGYTGELFF
TGTGCCAGCAGCTTGAGGTCAGGGTACACCGGGGAGCTGTTTTTT